Included here is one T cell receptor beta chain sequence, with context. By sample share, this clonotype is medium-sized (0.01 to 0.1%). No cognate antigen has been identified for it. No base quality values were provided; no much bigger clone lies one nucleotide off. This sample was taken from a study of tumor-infiltrating lymphocytes in oesophageal squamous cell carcinoma (dated by TCRdb to the mid-2010s). The protocol used for the library was PCR. Sequencing was carried out with an Illumina HiSeq 2000. The raw public data were reprocessed by TCRdb itself: fastp quality trimming at Q25, MiXCR clonotype calling, in-frame beta chains only. Each CDR3 protein gets just one entry, which takes the most common genes and DNA from the rows behind it. This sample has fewer than 25,000 distinct CDR3 sequences in its table, and 30% to 35% of those were observed once. The ten top clones hold approximately 19% of the sample.

Reading from cysteine to phenylalanine, the CDR3 counts 18 amino acids. CDR3 DNA is the only sequence kept; it has 54 bases, read in frame from the first base. Based on the germline V gene, the CDR1 and CDR2 sequences are SGHAT and FQNNGV. Relative to germline, V is missing 1 base and J is missing 5 bases, with 14 bases of the junction outside any gene match. The specimen sequenced was esophageal tumor tissue. The origin of this receptor is a female donor with esophageal squamous cell carcinoma. Here the chain combines TRBV11-2 and TRBJ2-1; 7 central bases correspond to TRBD2. The nucleotide sequence is TGTGCCAGCAGCTTAGGGACTTCGGGGAGGGTTGGTGACAATGAGCAGTTCTTC. The encoded protein is CASSLGTSGRVGDNEQFF.